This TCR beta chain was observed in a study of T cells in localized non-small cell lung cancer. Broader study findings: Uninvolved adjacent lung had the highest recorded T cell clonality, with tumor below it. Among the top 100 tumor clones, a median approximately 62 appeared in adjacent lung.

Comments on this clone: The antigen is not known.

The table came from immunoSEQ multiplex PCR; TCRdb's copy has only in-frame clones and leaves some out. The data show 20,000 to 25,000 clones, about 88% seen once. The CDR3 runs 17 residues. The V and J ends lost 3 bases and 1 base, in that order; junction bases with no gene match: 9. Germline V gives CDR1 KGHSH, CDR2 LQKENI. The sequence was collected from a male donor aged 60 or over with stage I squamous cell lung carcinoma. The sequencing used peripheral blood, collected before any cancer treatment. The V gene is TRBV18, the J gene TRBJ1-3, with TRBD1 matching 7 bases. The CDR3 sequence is CASSPRLTGVSGNTIYF. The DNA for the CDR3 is TGTGCCAGCTCACCGAGATTAACAGGGGTTTCTGGAAACACCATATATTTT.